Listed below are T cell receptor beta chains from one sample, sequenced in a study of T cells after yellow fever vaccination. MiXCR, run by TCRdb on the 5' RACE reads, gives a single entry per CDR3 protein. The data contain some 350,000 distinct CDR3 sequences, about 4% of them seen just once; the ten biggest clones take up 20% to 25%. The sequencing used PBMCs, collected 5 days after the yellow fever booster vaccination. The receptors stem from a young man who received the YFV17D yellow fever vaccine. Each CDR3 is given with its conserved first and last residue. Fields, in order: V gene, J gene, clone size, D gene, CDR3 DNA, CDR3 protein. The D gene is left open where the match is weak. A clone size is listed for some rows: how often the clone was seen (once, few, many), or a class if it is expanded.

V: TRBV6-5
J: TRBJ1-4
size: -
D: TRBD1
DNA: TGTGCCAGCAGTTACTGGACAGGGCCTAGAACAACTAATGAAAAACTGTTTTTT
CDR3: CASSYWTGPRTTNEKLFF

V: TRBV5-1
J: TRBJ2-3
size: many
D: -
DNA: TGCGCCAGCAGCCCCTTCCGCACAGATACGCAGTATTTT
CDR3: CASSPFRTDTQYF

V: TRBV5-1
J: TRBJ1-1
size: few
D: -
DNA: TGCGCCAGCAGCTTGGAACCTGGGGGCAACACTGAAGCTTTCTTT
CDR3: CASSLEPGGNTEAFF

V: TRBV24-1
J: TRBJ2-2
size: many
D: TRBD2
DNA: TGTGCCACCAGTGATCCCCCGGCGACTAGCGCCGGGGAGCTGTTTTTT
CDR3: CATSDPPATSAGELFF

V: TRBV18
J: TRBJ2-5
size: few
D: -
DNA: TGTGCCAGCTCCTGGACTGAAGAGACCCAGTACTTC
CDR3: CASSWTEETQYF

V: TRBV25-1
J: TRBJ1-5
size: many
D: -
DNA: TGTGCCAGCATTAACGCGGGCAGACCCGGCTATCAGCCCCAGCATTTT
CDR3: CASINAGRPGYQPQHF

V: TRBV18
J: TRBJ1-4
size: -
D: -
DNA: TGTGCCAGCTCACCTGACGAAAAACTGTTTTTT
CDR3: CASSPDEKLFF

V: TRBV12-3/TRBV12-4
J: TRBJ2-7
size: -
D: TRBD2
DNA: TGTGCCAGCAGTCCTAGCGGGGGGCGGTCCTACGAGCAGTACTTC
CDR3: CASSPSGGRSYEQYF

V: TRBV7-6
J: TRBJ1-1
size: -
D: -
DNA: TGTGCCAGCAGCCGGGCGGGTACTGAAGCTTTCTTT
CDR3: CASSRAGTEAFF

V: TRBV20-1
J: TRBJ2-4
size: few
D: -
DNA: TGCAGTCGAGGGGGGGTGAGCTCCAAAAACATTCAGTACTTC
CDR3: CSRGGVSSKNIQYF

V: TRBV7-2
J: TRBJ2-3
size: many
D: -
DNA: TGTGCCAGCAGCCAAAGACAGGGAGGGGATACGCAGTATTTT
CDR3: CASSQRQGGDTQYF

V: TRBV12-3/TRBV12-4
J: TRBJ1-5
size: -
D: -
DNA: TGTGCCAGCAGCCGCATGCGAGACGATCAGCCCCAGCATTTT
CDR3: CASSRMRDDQPQHF

V: TRBV7-6
J: TRBJ2-5
size: -
D: TRBD2
DNA: TGTGCCAGCAGCTTCTCCCCCTCCCCCCTGGGAGCGGGGGTTGGGTCGAGTTTTGAGACCCAGTACTTC
CDR3: CASSFSPSPLGAGVGSSFETQYF

V: TRBV9
J: TRBJ2-1
size: few
D: -
DNA: TGTGCCAGCAGCGTATATCGGGTAGGGGATGAGCAGTTCTTC
CDR3: CASSVYRVGDEQFF

V: TRBV4-2
J: TRBJ1-1
size: -
D: TRBD1
DNA: TGTGCCAGCAGCCAACTGGACAGGGTCACTGAAGCTTTCTTT
CDR3: CASSQLDRVTEAFF

V: TRBV29-1
J: TRBJ1-6
size: few
D: TRBD1
DNA: TGCAGCGTCAGGGACAGTAATTCACCCCTCCACTTT
CDR3: CSVRDSNSPLHF